One and the same sample provided the 26 T cell receptor beta chains below, sequenced in a study of identical twins' blood T cells. MiXCR, run by TCRdb on the 5' RACE reads, gives a single entry per CDR3 protein. Here the sample spans a few hundred thousand distinct CDR3 sequences, roughly 27% being singletons. What was sequenced was PBMCs. The receptor source for this set is a woman aged 18-49 years in good health.

The chain joins TRBV5-1 to TRBJ2-1; D unresolved. V was pared by 2 bases and J by 2 bases, with 8 bases between. The CDR3 extends over 14 amino acids. Germline-derived CDR1 and CDR2 are SGHRS and YFSETQ. The DNA for the CDR3 is TGCGCCAGCAGCTTTTCTACAGCCTACAATGAGCAGTTCTTC. This encodes CASSFSTAYNEQFF.

The chain joins TRBV3-1 to TRBJ1-6; 7 nucleotides match TRBD1. Germline V lookup: CDR1 LGHDT, CDR2 YNNKEL (reference sequence). J gave up 7 bases and V 8 bases, and 8 bases lay outside the gene matches. The CDR3 runs 14 residues. The CDR3 loop reads CASGDWDSNSPLHF. Written as DNA, the CDR3 is TGTGCCAGCGGGGATTGGGACAGCAATTCACCCCTCCACTTT.

The chain employs TRBV5-1 and TRBJ1-2; 8 nucleotides line up with TRBD1. J gave up 1 base and V 1 base, and 6 bases lay outside the gene matches. CDR3 length equals 16 residues. Germline CDR1 and CDR2: SGHRS and YFSETQ. CDR3 DNA: TGCGCCAGCAGCTTGAGGCCACAGGGGGATAACTATGGCTACACCTTC. This translates into CASSLRPQGDNYGYTF.

This clonotype turned up a few times. The chain has TRBV27 and TRBJ2-2; D is ambiguous. V was trimmed by 2 bases and J by 6 bases, leaving 7 bases between them. Germline lookup yields CDR1 MNHEY and CDR2 SMNVEV (reference sequence). CDR3 length: 13 amino acids. CDR3 amino acids: CASSLPGAGELFF. The CDR3 coding sequence is TGTGCCAGCAGTTTACCGGGCGCCGGGGAGCTGTTTTTT.

This clonotype turned up a few times. The chain has TRBV7-2 and TRBJ2-3, with D perhaps assigned TRBD1 or TRBD2 (7 bases each). The CDR3 sequence is 15 residues long. CDR1 is SGHTA, CDR2 FQGNSA, per germline. Trimming pared 2 bases from V and 5 bases from J, leaving 14 bases between. The CDR3 region is CASSLQGGPRDTQYF. The CDR3 coding sequence is TGTGCCAGCAGCTTACAGGGGGGGCCTAGAGATACGCAGTATTTT.

The V and J genes are TRBV14 and TRBJ1-1; TRBD1 aligns across 9 bases. Germline assignment: CDR1 SGHDN and CDR2 FVKESK. The CDR3 runs 14 residues. V lost 4 bases to trimming and J lost 4 bases; unmatched junction nucleotides: 4. Here the CDR3 DNA reads TGTGCCAGCAGCCCGACAGGGGGGGCCACTGAAGCTTTCTTT. This translates into CASSPTGGATEAFF.

The CDR3 loop is CASSYTGGEEGYTF. CDR3 nucleotides: TGTGCCAGCAGTTATACAGGGGGGGAAGAAGGCTACACCTTC. The rearrangement uses TRBV6-6 and TRBJ1-2; 8 bases are a match to TRBD1. This CDR3 is 14 amino acids long. CDR1 and CDR2 from the germline V gene are MNHNY and SVGAGI (reference sequence). Germline trimming cut 3 bases from V and 8 bases from J; bases unmatched to any gene: 8.

This clonotype has a count of ten or more. The V and J genes are TRBV27 and TRBJ2-7, with 11 bases identical to TRBD2. Losses at the gene ends were 4 bases for V and 2 bases for J; bases not matched to a gene: 4. The CDR3 extends over 15 amino acids. CDR1 and CDR2 (germline): MNHEY, SMNVEV (reference sequence). CDR3 in DNA: TGTGCCAGCAGTTATTCGGGACTAGCGGCCTACGAGCAGTACTTC. Translation gives CASSYSGLAAYEQYF.

For this clonotype: A much larger clone differs by one base, so this may be a read error. The rearrangement joins TRBV11-2 to TRBJ1-6; the D gene is possibly TRBD1 (5 bases). The CDR3 contains 14 residues. Per the germline V gene, CDR1 is SGHAT and CDR2 is FQNNGV. As DNA, the CDR3 is TGTGCCAGCAGCTTTGGGACGGACAATTCACCCATCCACTTT. Amino acids: CASSFGTDNSPIHF.

This clonotype turned up a few times. The chain couples TRBV12-3 or TRBV12-4 to TRBJ2-1; D gene unclear. The CDR3 is 14 amino acids. The ends were cut back, 7 bases at V and 1 base at J, with 11 bases in the middle. CDR3 sequence reads: CASTISRSYNEQFF. In nucleotides, the CDR3 is TGTGCCAGCACCATATCCAGATCCTACAATGAGCAGTTCTTC.

The V and J genes are TRBV20-1 and TRBJ2-7; the D is unclear. The CDR3 is 15 residues long. Germline CDR1 and CDR2: DFQATT and SNEGSKA (reference sequence). Trimming cost V 0 bases and J 1 base, with 13 bases left between them. The CDR3 coding sequence is TGCAGTGCTAGAGATCTCATATACAGTTCCTACGAGCAGTACTTC. Translated: CSARDLIYSSYEQYF.

This clonotype was seen a handful of times. This rearrangement joins TRBV7-8 to TRBJ2-2, with D perhaps matching TRBD1 or TRBD2 (6 bases each). Germline V gene sequence: CDR1 SGHVS, CDR2 FQNEAQ. This CDR3 comprises 15 residues. Deletions cut 5 bases from V and 7 bases from J, with 17 bases between. CDR3 DNA sequence: TGTGCCAGCAGCCCCTGGGGGGCCATCGTCGGGGAGCTGTTTTTT. This codes for CASSPWGAIVGELFF.

V is TRBV9 and J is TRBJ1-2, with D unclear. The CDR3 loop spans 15 amino acids. Germline V gene sequence: CDR1 SGDLS, CDR2 YYNGEE. V was pared by 3 bases and J by 0 bases, with 12 bases between. CDR3: CASSGTQLANYGYTF. CDR3 bases: TGTGCCAGCAGCGGTACCCAGCTAGCTAACTATGGCTACACCTTC.

The DNA for the CDR3 is TGTGCCAGCTCACCACAAGGGTCCCACTCTGGAAACACCATATATTTT. It yields the protein CASSPQGSHSGNTIYF. The V call is TRBV18, the J call TRBJ1-3; unclear D gene. V was cut by 1 base and J by 0 bases, with 10 bases left in between. The germline V gene encodes CDR1 KGHSH and CDR2 LQKENI. The CDR3 has 16 amino acids.

The rearrangement joins TRBV20-1 to TRBJ1-2; D call uncertain. The V end was cut by 3 bases, the J end by 4 bases, with 9 bases between. The CDR3 has 12 amino acids. Germline V gene lookup returns CDR1 DFQATT and CDR2 SNEGSKA (reference sequence). The CDR3 is CSARLSSYGYTF. The CDR3 nucleotides are TGCAGTGCTAGGTTGAGCTCCTATGGCTACACCTTC.

This clonotype was seen at least ten times. The chain carries TRBV18 and TRBJ1-5, with D perhaps matching TRBD1 (5 bases). The CDR3 contains 15 residues. The germline V gene has CDR1 KGHSH and CDR2 LQKENI. V shed 5 bases and J shed 3 bases, with 14 bases lying between them. CDR3: CASSMGPKANQPQHF. For the CDR3, the DNA is TGTGCCAGCTCAATGGGACCAAAGGCCAATCAGCCCCAGCATTTT.

The chain carries TRBV25-1 and TRBJ2-5, with TRBD2 matching over 8 bases. Germline V lookup: CDR1 MGHDK, CDR2 SYGVNS. The CDR3 runs 15 residues. V was pared by 3 bases and J by 4 bases, with 7 bases of the junction left unmatched. The CDR3 sequence: CASSEVAGFGETQYF. Here the CDR3 DNA reads TGTGCCAGCAGTGAGGTAGCGGGGTTCGGAGAGACCCAGTACTTC.

The rearrangement joins TRBV7-2 to TRBJ2-7; D uncertain. V was shortened by 1 base and J by 6 bases, with 10 bases between the two germline ends. Germline V lookup: CDR1 SGHTA, CDR2 FQGNSA. This CDR3 comprises 13 residues. The CDR3 DNA follows: TGTGCCAGCAGCTTAGGTTCCGGGTGCGAGCAGTACTTC. Its translation is CASSLGSGCEQYF.

This clonotype was seen at least ten times. The chain links TRBV29-1 to TRBJ2-1; D uncertain. Trimming cost V 4 bases and J 6 bases, with 7 bases left between them. The germline V gene has CDR1 SQVTM and CDR2 ANQGSEA. The CDR3 is made up of 11 amino acids. As DNA, the CDR3 is TGCAGCGTTGGAGCTGGCAATGAGCAGTTCTTC. Its protein product is CSVGAGNEQFF.

The chain recombines TRBV20-1 with TRBJ1-2; D gene uncertain. V dropped 5 bases and J dropped 0 bases, with 10 bases sitting between them. The CDR3 runs 13 residues. Germline CDR1 and CDR2: DFQATT and SNEGSKA (reference sequence). The CDR3 DNA sequence: TGCAGTGCTCCCAGTACCACTAACTATGGCTACACCTTC. It specifies CSAPSTTNYGYTF.

J is TRBJ1-4 and V is TRBV9; weak D call: TRBD1 (5 bases). Germline values: CDR1 SGDLS, CDR2 YYNGEE. CDR3 length equals 15 residues. Trimming cost V 4 bases and J 4 bases, with 14 bases left between them. The CDR3 DNA reads as TGTGCCAGCAGCAAGGGGCCAAGCTATAATGAAAAACTGTTTTTT. Its protein product is CASSKGPSYNEKLFF. The variable domain in full, completed from reference TRBV9 and TRBJ1-4, reads DSGVTQTPKHLITATGQRVTLRCSPRSGDLSVYWYQQSLDQGLQFLIQYYNGEERAKGNILERFSAQQFPDLHSELNLSSLELGDSALYFCASSKGPSYNEKLFFGSGTQLSVL.

A remark on this clonotype: This sequence may be a read error, since a much larger clone differs from it by one base. This chain links TRBV10-3 with TRBJ1-1; 9 positions match TRBD1. Germline V gene sequence: CDR1 ENHRY, CDR2 SYGVKD. Trimming removed 8 bases from V and 3 bases from J; junction bases left unmatched: 7. The CDR3 is 14 residues long. The DNA for the CDR3 is TGTGCCATCTCACAGGGGGCTCGTGACACTGAAGCTTTCTTT. Encoded protein: CAISQGARDTEAFF.

This chain uses TRBV4-3 with TRBJ1-2, with 7 nucleotides matching TRBD1. Germline assignment: CDR1 LGHNA and CDR2 YSLEER. V was clipped by 0 bases and J by 7 bases; unmatched bases: 8. The CDR3 consists of 15 residues. CDR3 sequence (DNA): TGCGCCAGCAGCCAAGAAGGCACAGGGGTAGTTGGCTACACCTTC. It specifies CASSQEGTGVVGYTF.

Many counts were recorded for this clonotype. The V gene is TRBV6-2 or TRBV6-3, the J gene TRBJ2-1; no reliable D call. The CDR3 loop spans 14 amino acids. Deletions cut 2 bases from V and 1 base from J, with 6 bases between. CDR1 is MNHEY and CDR2 is SVGEGT in the germline V gene. CDR3 residues: CASSYGSSYNEQFF. In DNA, the CDR3 is TGTGCCAGCAGTTACGGGTCTTCCTACAATGAGCAGTTCTTC.

This chain connects TRBV6-5 to TRBJ1-2, with D possibly matching TRBD1 (5 bases). Trimming left V 4 bases short and J 3 bases short, with 12 bases between. CDR3 length: 14 residues. Germline CDR1 reads MNHEY; CDR2 reads SVGAGI. The CDR3 spells CASSFRDGYYGYTF. CDR3 coding DNA: TGTGCCAGCAGTTTTCGGGACGGTTACTATGGCTACACCTTC.

The V and J genes are TRBV7-9 and TRBJ1-5; perhaps TRBD1 as D (5 bases). Germline V gene sequence: CDR1 SEHNR, CDR2 FQNEAQ (reference sequence). V dropped 3 bases and J dropped 5 bases, with 8 bases sitting between them. CDR3 length: 13 amino acids. The CDR3 bases are TGTGCCAGCAGCTTCGGAGGGGATCAGCCCCAGCATTTT. Translating it yields CASSFGGDQPQHF. The full variable domain, completed using reference TRBV7-9 and TRBJ1-5, is DTGVSQNPRHKITKRGQNVTFRCDPISEHNRLYWYRQTLGQGPEFLTYFQNEAQLEKSRLLSDRFSAERPKGSFSTLEIQRTEQGDSAMYLCASSFGGDQPQHFGDGTRLSIL.